This TCR beta chain stems from a study of early T cells in non-severe SARS-CoV-2 infection. MiXCR, run by TCRdb on the 5' RACE reads, gives a single entry per CDR3 protein. The table includes tens of thousands of distinct CDR3 sequences, around 6.6% detected once. This clonotype was detected ten times or more. Trimming left V 5 bases short and J 3 bases short, with 4 bases between. Germline loops: CDR1 SNHLY, CDR2 FYNNEI. The CDR3 contains 11 residues. The input for sequencing was whole blood, taken at baseline. The chain is built from TRBV2 and TRBJ1-1, with D uncertain. The clonotype originates from an adult who was a healthcare worker with PCR-confirmed SARS-CoV-2 infection or an uninfected control (not recorded which). CDR3 sequence reads: CASSYDTEAFF. The CDR3 bases are TGTGCCAGCAGTTATGACACTGAAGCTTTCTTT.